A selection of T cell receptor beta chains follows, all from one sample in a study of OX40 agonist ivuxolimab in advanced cancers. This table comes from immunoSEQ multiplex PCR, and its TCRdb copy is limited to in-frame clones, with some not included. The table lists roughly 60,000 clones, 70% to 90% of them singletons, with approximately 4% in the top ten. Sequencing was performed on CD4+ or CD8+ T cells sorted from blood, taken in a trial of the OX40 agonist ivuxolimab. The receptor source for this set is an adult with an advanced solid tumor such as melanoma, head and neck, liver or kidney cancer. The CDR3 runs from the conserved cysteine through the conserved F or W. A D gene is named only where the DNA matches it firmly.

v_call,j_call,d_call,cdr3_aa,cdr3_nt
TRBV5-1,TRBJ2-7,.,CASSPGGDSLSYEQYF,TGCGCCAGCAGCCCGGGCGGGGACAGCCTTTCCTACGAGCAGTACTTC
TRBV6-5,TRBJ1-1,TRBD1,CASSYQGVGTEAFF,TGTGCCAGCAGTTACCAGGGGGTGGGCACTGAAGCTTTCTTT
TRBV18,TRBJ2-7,TRBD1,CASSSSAGGSSYEQYF,TGTGCCAGCTCGTCCTCTGCAGGGGGTAGCTCCTACGAGCAGTACTTC
TRBV27,TRBJ2-5,.,CASSAPGAHWETQYF,TGTGCCAGCAGCGCCCCCGGGGCCCATTGGGAGACCCAGTACTTC
TRBV28,TRBJ1-5,.,CASIPRGRSNQPQHF,TGTGCCAGCATTCCTCGAGGCCGTAGCAATCAGCCCCAGCATTTT
TRBV19,TRBJ2-7,.,CASSIQRGPYEQYF,TGTGCCAGTAGTATTCAACGGGGACCCTACGAGCAGTACTTC
TRBV11-3,TRBJ2-1,.,CASRGTANNEQFF,TGTGCCAGCAGGGGGACGGCCAACAATGAGCAGTTCTTC
TRBV15,TRBJ2-3,.,CATSRVSGRRDTQYF,TGTGCCACCAGCAGAGTGTCTGGCCGGCGAGATACGCAGTATTTT
TRBV5-8,TRBJ2-5,.,CASREPGGLVGTQYF,TGTGCCAGCAGGGAACCTGGCGGGCTAGTTGGGACCCAGTACTTC
TRBV7-2,TRBJ1-5,TRBD1,CASSFGTGGGSNQPQHF,TGTGCCAGCAGCTTCGGGACAGGGGGCGGAAGCAATCAGCCCCAGCATTTT
TRBV10-3,TRBJ1-4,.,CAISAPGGEKLFF,TGTGCCATCAGTGCCCCGGGGGGGGAAAAACTGTTTTTT
TRBV5-1,TRBJ2-3,TRBD2,CASRQRGGTDTQYF,TGCGCCAGCAGACAGCGGGGGGGCACAGATACGCAGTATTTT